Listed here are 19 T cell receptor beta chains from one sample, sequenced in a study of T-cell reconstitution after alpha-beta-depleted transplantation in children. The TCRbeta library was prepared with unique molecular identifiers. TCRdb passed the PCR reads through MiXCR, listing each CDR3 protein once. Here the sample spans almost 250,000 distinct CDR3 sequences, about 25% being singletons. The sequencing used PBMCs, collected before TCRalphabeta/CD19-depleted stem cell transplant. The receptors were sampled from a girl aged 2 to 9 with Fanconi anemia, due to receive a stem cell transplant.

V and J are TRBV7-8 and TRBJ1-6; TRBD1 matches 9 bases. Unmatched junction bases numbered 7, after V lost 3 bases and J lost 1 base. Germline values: CDR1 SGHVS, CDR2 FQNEAQ. The CDR3 consists of 18 residues. In DNA, the CDR3 is TGTGCCAGCAGCTTCCATCCGGGACAGGGATCCTATAATTCACCCCTCCACTTT. Translated: CASSFHPGQGSYNSPLHF.

This clonotype was seen at least ten times. The chain links TRBV27 to TRBJ2-1; D not resolved. This CDR3 comprises 14 residues. The V gene lost 6 bases and the J gene lost 1 base, with 10 bases spanning the gap. Germline V lookup: CDR1 MNHEY, CDR2 SMNVEV (reference sequence). The CDR3: CASSDSISYNEQFF. The CDR3 nucleotides read TGTGCCAGCAGCGATAGTATTTCCTACAATGAGCAGTTCTTC.

This CDR3 reads CASSLIPDRGYEQYF. The CDR3, as DNA: TGTGCCAGCAGCCTAATCCCGGACAGGGGATACGAGCAGTACTTC. The genes are TRBV7-8 and TRBJ2-7; 9 positions agree with TRBD1. V lost 5 bases and J lost 4; bases outside the gene matches: 9. Germline CDR1 is SGHVS and CDR2 is FQNEAQ. The CDR3 totals 15 residues.

This clonotype was picked up many times. The V call is TRBV27, the J call TRBJ1-2; D possibly corresponds to TRBD1 (5 bases). The CDR3 is 13 amino acids. The V end was cut by 5 bases, the J end by 6 bases, with 13 bases between. Germline V gene sequence: CDR1 MNHEY, CDR2 SMNVEV (reference sequence). The CDR3 here is CASSTPGEDGYTF. CDR3 in DNA: TGTGCCAGCAGTACGCCGGGGGAAGATGGCTACACCTTC.

At least ten counts were recorded for this clonotype. This chain connects TRBV29-1 to TRBJ2-1; 9 bases fit TRBD2. In germline, CDR1 is SQVTM, CDR2 ANQGSEA. This CDR3 comprises 15 residues. The J segment lost 4 bases and the V segment lost 2 bases, leaving 6 bases of the junction unmatched. The DNA for the CDR3 is TGCAGCGTTGAATATGCGGGGGGGCTATACAATGAGCAGTTCTTC. The encoded protein is CSVEYAGGLYNEQFF.

This clonotype was seen ten or more times. V and J are TRBV12-3 or TRBV12-4 and TRBJ2-1, with D maybe TRBD2 (6 bases). The ends were cut back, 6 bases at V and 3 bases at J, with 9 bases in the middle. The CDR3 has 13 amino acids. The CDR3 DNA is TGTGCCAGCAGCCGGGGGAGCTACAATGAGCAGTTCTTC. It yields the protein CASSRGSYNEQFF.

This clonotype was counted ten times or more. The chain employs TRBV4-2 and TRBJ2-3; 8 bases map to TRBD2. Losses at the gene ends were 1 base for V and 2 bases for J; bases not matched to a gene: 5. The CDR3 extends over 16 amino acids. CDR1 is LGHNA and CDR2 is YNFKEQ in the germline V gene. CDR3 sequence reads: CASSQAGGGTTDTQYF. The DNA for the CDR3 is TGTGCCAGCAGCCAAGCGGGCGGGGGGACCACAGATACGCAGTATTTT.

This clonotype was picked up many times. V usage is TRBV12-3 or TRBV12-4 and J usage is TRBJ1-4; no clear D gene. The V end was cut by 0 bases, the J end by 8 bases, with 13 bases between. The CDR3 length is 15 residues. This chain's CDR3 is CASSLAAGLGEKLFF. CDR3 nucleotides: TGTGCCAGCAGTTTAGCGGCGGGTCTTGGGGAAAAACTGTTTTTT.

Concerning this clonotype: A read error may explain this, as a much larger clone is one base away. The CDR3 end shows no conserved phenylalanine or tryptophan, and so a read error is likely. The gene calls are TRBV29-1 and TRBJ2-7; TRBD1 agrees at 8 bases. With V trimmed by 3 bases and J by 5 bases, 3 bases remained unmatched. The CDR3 loop spans 12 amino acids. Germline V gene lookup returns CDR1 SQVTM and CDR2 ANQGSEA. CDR3 protein: CSVEDRDDEQYL. CDR3 sequence (DNA): TGCAGCGTTGAGGACAGGGACGACGAGCAGTACTTG.

This clonotype appeared many times. V gene TRBV29-1 combines with J gene TRBJ2-1; TRBD2 matches at 10 bases. Germline CDR1 SQVTM, CDR2 ANQGSEA. Unmatched junction bases numbered 2, after V lost 6 bases and J lost 3 bases. This CDR3 comprises 13 residues. The CDR3, as DNA: TGCAGCGTCGGACTAGCGGACTACAATGAGCAGTTCTTC. Protein sequence: CSVGLADYNEQFF.

This clonotype was counted many times. J is TRBJ1-2 and V is TRBV29-1; D might be TRBD1 (5 bases). Germline CDR1 and CDR2: SQVTM and ANQGSEA. Deletions cut 3 bases from V and 5 bases from J, with 16 bases between. This CDR3 has 14 amino acids. The CDR3 here is CSVESSGWAYGYTF. The DNA for the CDR3 is TGCAGCGTTGAGTCGTCAGGGTGGGCTTATGGCTACACCTTC.

Ten or more counts support this clonotype. The chain recombines TRBV12-3 or TRBV12-4 with TRBJ2-3; TRBD2 aligns across 11 bases. Losses at the gene ends were 6 bases for V and 2 bases for J; bases not matched to a gene: 7. The CDR3 sequence is 16 residues long. CDR3 region: CASRKGTSGHTDTQYF. CDR3 bases: TGTGCCAGCAGAAAAGGGACTAGCGGACACACAGATACGCAGTATTTT.

This chain uses TRBV4-1 with TRBJ1-5; no clear D. The CDR3 is made up of 17 amino acids. Germline V gene lookup returns CDR1 MGHRA and CDR2 YSYEKL. V was pared by 0 bases and J by 5 bases, with 17 bases between. DNA for the CDR3: TGCGCCAGCAGCCAAGATCTACCGGACGAAGGGTATCAGCCCCAGCATTTT. This translates into CASSQDLPDEGYQPQHF.

The chain is built from TRBV4-1 and TRBJ2-2, with 7 bases aligning to TRBD1. Germline-derived CDR1 and CDR2 are MGHRA and YSYEKL. The CDR3 loop spans 13 amino acids. The V gene end was trimmed by 4 bases and the J gene end by 6 bases; junction bases not matched to a gene: 2. This chain's CDR3 is CASSRTGAGELFF. DNA of the CDR3: TGCGCCAGCAGCCGAACAGGGGCCGGGGAGCTGTTTTTT.

The CDR3 sequence is CSARVGEVVYGYTF. CDR3 nucleotide sequence: TGCAGTGCTAGGGTGGGAGAGGTGGTTTATGGCTACACCTTC. The chain combines TRBV20-1 with TRBJ1-2; D ambiguous. Trimming removed 3 bases at V and 5 bases at J, with 16 bases between. The CDR3 sequence is 14 residues long. Germline V CDR1 and CDR2: DFQATT, SNEGSKA (reference sequence).

This clonotype was seen more than once but under ten times. The rearrangement joins TRBV9 to TRBJ2-1; D not resolved. Germline-derived CDR1 and CDR2 are SGDLS and YYNGEE. V lost 2 bases and J lost 6, with 18 bases in between. The CDR3 has 16 amino acids. The CDR3 DNA reads as TGTGCCAGCAGCGTCGACCCAATCTTAGTACGCAATGAGCAGTTCTTC. This gives the protein CASSVDPILVRNEQFF.

This clonotype was detected many times. This sequence joins TRBV29-1 and TRBJ2-2; possible D gene TRBD2, 5 bases. This CDR3 is 17 amino acids long. V lost 8 bases and J 0 bases, leaving 22 bases between the germline ends. Looked up from germline, CDR1 is SQVTM and CDR2 is ANQGSEA. Here the CDR3 DNA reads TGCAGCCCCTGCCTCCTGGTATTAGCGACGAACACCGGGGAGCTGTTTTTT. Amino acid sequence: CSPCLLVLATNTGELFF.

The chain uses TRBV6-5 and TRBJ2-7; D is unresolved. The CDR3 contains 16 residues. Trimming left V 0 bases short and J 0 bases short, with 12 bases between. Germline V gives CDR1 MNHEY, CDR2 SVGAGI. The CDR3 bases are TGTGCCAGCAGTTACTCGGGAAGGTCCTCCTCCTACGAGCAGTACTTC. This sequence encodes CASSYSGRSSSYEQYF.

This chain joins TRBV20-1 and TRBJ2-7; D call uncertain. This CDR3 spans 12 amino acids. Per germline, CDR1 DFQATT and CDR2 SNEGSKA (reference sequence). V was pared by 2 bases and J by 4 bases, with 9 bases between. The CDR3: CSARLVAYEQYF. The CDR3 region has the DNA TGCAGTGCTAGACTGGTGGCGTACGAGCAGTACTTC.